This T cell receptor beta chain was recovered during a study of esophageal squamous cell carcinoma under preoperative chemotherapy. Looking at the study overall: Samples included peripheral blood T cells as well as tumor-infiltrating lymphocytes.

MiXCR, applied by TCRdb to the PCR reads, yields one record per CDR3 protein. The sample contains several thousand distinct CDR3 sequences, roughly 32% of which appear only once. Time point described: before preoperative PTX-NDP chemotherapy. Preoperative chemotherapy with paclitaxel-nedaplatin was given to patients before surgery. About this clonotype itself: No antigen is known for it. At one end the junction does not follow the germline gene, possibly because of a read error.

General study results and limits: Peripheral T cells migrating into the tumor appeared to partly supply post-treatment tumor-infiltrating lymphocytes. Peripheral T cells showed a significant TCR diversity increase after chemotherapy, unlike tumor-infiltrating lymphocytes.

CDR1 is WNHNN, CDR2 SYGVQD, per germline (reference sequence). CDR3 size: 17 residues. The sample was acquired from a patient given preoperative chemotherapy. This sequence originates from a human donor with esophageal squamous cell carcinoma. The donor label of this sample is uncertain. The chain is built from TRBV10-1 and TRBJ1-3; D might be TRBD1 (6 bases). In nucleotides, the CDR3 is TGCGCCAGCAGTGAGGTGTGGGGGCGACTCTCTGGAAACACCATCTATTTT. It yields the protein CASSEVWGRLSGNTIYF.